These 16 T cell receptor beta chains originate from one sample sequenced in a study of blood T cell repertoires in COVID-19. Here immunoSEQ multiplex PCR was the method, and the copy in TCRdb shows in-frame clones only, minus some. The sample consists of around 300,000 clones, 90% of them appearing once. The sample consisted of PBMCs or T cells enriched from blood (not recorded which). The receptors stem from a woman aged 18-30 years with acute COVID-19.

The CDR3 region is CASSFTAAGAGELFF. CDR3 DNA: TGTGCCAGCAGCTTTACCGCAGCGGGAGCCGGGGAGCTGTTTTTT. V is TRBV7-9 and J is TRBJ2-2; 8 positions match TRBD2. The CDR3 runs to 15 residues. Trimming took 3 bases from V and 6 from J; bases not matched to a gene: 6. The germline CDR1 and CDR2 sequences are SEHNR and FQNEAQ (reference sequence).

The DNA for the CDR3 is TGTGCCAGCCAAACGGGGTTTGGCTACACCTTC. Its protein product is CASQTGFGYTF. The chain joins TRBV6-5 to TRBJ1-2; D remains unclear. V was clipped by 8 bases and J by 7 bases, with 11 bases between them. Germline V gene data show CDR1 as MNHEY and CDR2 as SVGAGI. The CDR3 is 11 amino acids.

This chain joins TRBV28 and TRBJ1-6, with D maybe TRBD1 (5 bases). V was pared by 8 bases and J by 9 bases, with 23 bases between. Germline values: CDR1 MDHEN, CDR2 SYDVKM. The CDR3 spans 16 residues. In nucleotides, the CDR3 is TGTGCCAGCGGTCCGGCAGGAAGACCGGGGGGTTCACCCCTCCACTTT. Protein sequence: CASGPAGRPGGSPLHF.

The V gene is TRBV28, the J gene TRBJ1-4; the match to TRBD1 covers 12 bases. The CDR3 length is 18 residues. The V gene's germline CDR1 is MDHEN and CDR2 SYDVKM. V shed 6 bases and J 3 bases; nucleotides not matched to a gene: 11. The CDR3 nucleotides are TGTGCCAGCAGCTACCGGGACAGGGGGCTACGTCCTAATGAAAAACTGTTTTTT. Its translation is CASSYRDRGLRPNEKLFF.

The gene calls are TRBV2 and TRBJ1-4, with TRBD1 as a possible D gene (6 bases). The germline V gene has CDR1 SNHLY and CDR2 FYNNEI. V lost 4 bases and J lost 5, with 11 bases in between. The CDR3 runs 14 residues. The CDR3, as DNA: TGTGCCAGCAGTGCTGACAGGCCGAATGAAAAACTGTTTTTT. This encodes CASSADRPNEKLFF.

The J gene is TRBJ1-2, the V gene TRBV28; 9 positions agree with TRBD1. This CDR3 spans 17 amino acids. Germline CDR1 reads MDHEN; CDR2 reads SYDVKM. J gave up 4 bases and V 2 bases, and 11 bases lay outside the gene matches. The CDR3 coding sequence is TGTGCCAGCAGTTTAGATCACAGGGGGCGACTTGGCTATGGCTACACCTTC. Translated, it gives CASSLDHRGRLGYGYTF.

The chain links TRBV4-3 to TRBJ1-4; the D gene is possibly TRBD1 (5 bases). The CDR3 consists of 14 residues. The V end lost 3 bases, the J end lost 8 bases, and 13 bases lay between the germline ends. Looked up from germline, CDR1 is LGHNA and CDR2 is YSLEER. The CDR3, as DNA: TGCGCCAGCAGCCAGGGGCAAAGTTCCGAAAAACTGTTTTTT. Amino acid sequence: CASSQGQSSEKLFF.

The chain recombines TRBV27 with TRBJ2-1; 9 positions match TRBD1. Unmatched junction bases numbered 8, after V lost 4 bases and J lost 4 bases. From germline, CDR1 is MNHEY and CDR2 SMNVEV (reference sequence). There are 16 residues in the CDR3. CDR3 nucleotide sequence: TGTGCCAGCAGTTCATTGGGGACAGGGCTTTACAATGAGCAGTTCTTC. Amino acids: CASSSLGTGLYNEQFF.

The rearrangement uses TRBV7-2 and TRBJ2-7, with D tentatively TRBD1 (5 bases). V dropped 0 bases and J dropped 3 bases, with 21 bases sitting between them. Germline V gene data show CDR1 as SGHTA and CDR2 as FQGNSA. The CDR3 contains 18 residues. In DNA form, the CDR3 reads TGTGCCAGCAGCTTAGCGGTCGGGTCGGCAGGGAAGAACTACGAGCAGTACTTC. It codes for CASSLAVGSAGKNYEQYF.

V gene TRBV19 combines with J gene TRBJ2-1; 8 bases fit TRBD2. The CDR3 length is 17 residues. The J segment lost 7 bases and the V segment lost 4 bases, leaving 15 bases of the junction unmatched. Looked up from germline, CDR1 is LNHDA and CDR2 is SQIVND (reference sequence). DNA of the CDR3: TGTGCCAGTAGTAGGCTCAAGTACGGGAGGGCCCAGAATGAGCAGTTCTTC. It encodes CASSRLKYGRAQNEQFF.

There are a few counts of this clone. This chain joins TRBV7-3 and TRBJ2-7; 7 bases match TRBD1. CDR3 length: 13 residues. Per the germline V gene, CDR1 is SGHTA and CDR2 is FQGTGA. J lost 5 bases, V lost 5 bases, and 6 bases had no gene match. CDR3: CASSPGQSDEQYF. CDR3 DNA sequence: TGTGCCAGCAGCCCGGGACAGAGTGACGAGCAGTACTTC.

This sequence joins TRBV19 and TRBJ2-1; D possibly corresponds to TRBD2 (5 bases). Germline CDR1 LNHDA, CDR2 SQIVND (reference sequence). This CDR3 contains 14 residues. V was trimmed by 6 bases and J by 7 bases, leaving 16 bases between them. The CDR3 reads CASRGRVVANEQFF. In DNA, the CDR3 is TGTGCCAGTAGGGGCCGGGTGGTAGCGAATGAGCAGTTCTTC.

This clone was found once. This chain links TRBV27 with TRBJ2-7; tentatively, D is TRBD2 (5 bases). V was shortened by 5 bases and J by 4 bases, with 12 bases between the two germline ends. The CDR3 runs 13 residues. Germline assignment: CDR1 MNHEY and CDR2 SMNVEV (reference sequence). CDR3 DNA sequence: TGTGCCAGCAGTCCGGGGATGTTTTACGAGCAGTACTTC. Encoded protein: CASSPGMFYEQYF.

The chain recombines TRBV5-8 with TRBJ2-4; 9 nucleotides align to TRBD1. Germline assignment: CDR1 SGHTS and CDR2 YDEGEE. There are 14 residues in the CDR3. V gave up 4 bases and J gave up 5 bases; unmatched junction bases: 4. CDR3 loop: CASSPDRGENIQYF. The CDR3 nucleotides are TGTGCCAGCAGCCCGGACAGGGGTGAAAACATTCAGTACTTC.

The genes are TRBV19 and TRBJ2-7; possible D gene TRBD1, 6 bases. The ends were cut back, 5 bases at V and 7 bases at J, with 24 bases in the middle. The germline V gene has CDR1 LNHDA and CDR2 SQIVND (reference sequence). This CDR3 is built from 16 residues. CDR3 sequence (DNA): TGTGCCAGTAGTCCGACCCCCGGACAGTCGTTTAGGGAGCAGTACTTC. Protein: CASSPTPGQSFREQYF.

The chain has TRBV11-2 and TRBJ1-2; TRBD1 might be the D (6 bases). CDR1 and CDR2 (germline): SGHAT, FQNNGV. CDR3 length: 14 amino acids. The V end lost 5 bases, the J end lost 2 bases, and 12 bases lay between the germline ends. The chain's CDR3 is CASSLTTGNYGYTF. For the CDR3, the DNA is TGTGCCAGCAGCCTAACGACAGGAAACTATGGCTACACCTTC.